The 18 T cell receptor beta chains given below trace back to one sample, sequenced in a study of control samples from healthy donors and cancer patients. Sequencing used immunoSEQ multiplex PCR; TCRdb keeps in-frame clones, though not all of them. The table records about 120,000 clones, about 92% of them present only once. The sequencing sample was made of blood. All receptors derive from a woman aged 45 to 65 in good health.

The V and J genes are TRBV12-3 or TRBV12-4 and TRBJ2-7; D possibly corresponds to TRBD1 (6 bases). The V gene lost 6 bases and the J gene lost 3 bases, with 9 bases spanning the gap. CDR3 length: 12 residues. CDR3 coding DNA: TGTGCCAGCAGCCAAGGGGGCTACGAGCAGTACTTC. This encodes CASSQGGYEQYF.

The chain joins TRBV10-2 to TRBJ2-5; TRBD2 matches 12 bases. V trimming: 5 bases; J trimming: 3 bases; junction bases outside the gene matches: 1. The germline V gene encodes CDR1 WSHSY and CDR2 SAAADI. The CDR3 is made up of 14 amino acids. In DNA form, the CDR3 reads TGCGCCAGCAGTTGGACTAGCGGGAAAGAGACCCAGTACTTC. This gives the protein CASSWTSGKETQYF.

In this sample, this clone turned up once. At one end the junction does not follow the germline gene, possibly because of a read error. The V and J genes are TRBV29-1 and TRBJ2-3, with D possibly matching TRBD2 (5 bases). There are 11 residues in the CDR3. CDR1 and CDR2 (germline): SQVTM, ANQGSEA. The chain's CDR3 is CSVLREYQQDF. CDR3 nucleotides: TGCAGCGTCCTAAGGGAGTACCAGCAAGATTTT.

This clone was observed a few times. The chain couples TRBV30 to TRBJ1-3; D call uncertain. This CDR3 is built from 16 residues. V was trimmed by 4 bases and J by 0 bases, leaving 16 bases between them. Per germline, CDR1 GTSNPN and CDR2 SVGIG (reference sequence). The DNA of the CDR3 is TGTGCCTGGACAAAACGGGATGGCAGCTCTGGAAACACCATATATTTT. This codes for CAWTKRDGSSGNTIYF.

V gene TRBV11-2 combines with J gene TRBJ2-1; a possible D gene is TRBD1 (5 bases). The length of the CDR3 is 11 residues. V lost 5 bases and J lost 8, with 7 bases in between. Germline V lookup: CDR1 SGHAT, CDR2 FQNNGV. CDR3 nucleotide sequence: TGTGCCAGCAGCCAGGGTTATGAGCAGTTCTTC. It encodes CASSQGYEQFF.

The chain recombines TRBV15 with TRBJ1-4; 8 positions agree with TRBD1. The CDR3 sequence is 14 residues long. Losses at the gene ends were 9 bases for V and 4 bases for J; bases not matched to a gene: 7. Germline CDR1 is LNHNV and CDR2 is YYDKDF (reference sequence). The CDR3 loop is CATSQGASNEKLFF. In DNA, the CDR3 is TGTGCCACATCTCAGGGGGCCAGTAATGAAAAACTGTTTTTT.

The chain employs TRBV24-1 and TRBJ2-1, with D tentatively TRBD1 (5 bases). The CDR3 covers 11 residues. Germline CDR1 and CDR2: KGHDR and SFDVKD. Trimming removed 8 bases from V and 11 bases from J, with 12 bases in between. CDR3 DNA sequence: TGTGCCACCACTCAGGGCGGAAAGCAGTTCTTC. Amino acid sequence: CATTQGGKQFF.

V is TRBV28 and J is TRBJ2-3; 8 nucleotides agree with TRBD2. CDR1 and CDR2 (germline): MDHEN, SYDVKM. The CDR3 covers 15 residues. J was trimmed by 6 bases and V by 3 bases; bases with no gene match: 8. This CDR3 reads CASSFMAGGGDTQYF. CDR3 in DNA: TGTGCCAGCAGTTTCATGGCGGGAGGAGGCGATACGCAGTATTTT.

This chain links TRBV28 with TRBJ1-1; tentatively, D is TRBD1 (6 bases). The CDR3 loop spans 16 amino acids. Germline CDR1 is MDHEN and CDR2 is SYDVKM. V lost 3 bases, J lost 5 bases, and 19 bases lay in between. The DNA for the CDR3 is TGTGCCAGCAGTTTCCCCCCGGCCGGGGGCGATACTGAAGCTTTCTTT. Protein: CASSFPPAGGDTEAFF.

V is TRBV18 and J is TRBJ2-5; TRBD1 might be the D (6 bases). Per the germline V gene, CDR1 is KGHSH and CDR2 is LQKENI. The CDR3 is 15 amino acids. V was cut by 1 base and J by 5 bases, with 14 bases left in between. CDR3 bases: TGTGCCAGCTCACCACGTCCACAGGGTAGGGAGACCCAGTACTTC. It is translated as CASSPRPQGRETQYF. The entire variable domain, with the rest obtained from reference TRBV18 and TRBJ2-5, is as follows: NAGVMQNPRHLVRRRGQEARLRCSPMKGHSHVYWYRQLPEEGLKFMVYLQKENIIDESGMPKERFSAEFPKEGPSILRIQQVVRGDSAAYFCASSPRPQGRETQYFGPGTRLLVL.

This clone was observed a few times. This sequence joins TRBV24-1 and TRBJ2-1, with TRBD1 matching 7 bases. CDR1 and CDR2 (germline): KGHDR, SFDVKD. V shed 4 bases, J shed 3 bases, and the junction held 2 bases outside the gene matches. The CDR3 has 14 residues. The CDR3 DNA reads as TGTGCCACCAGTGAAGGGGACAGCTACAATGAGCAGTTCTTC. Encoded protein: CATSEGDSYNEQFF.

The J gene is TRBJ2-1, the V gene TRBV7-6; 11 bases are shared with TRBD2. V lost 1 base, J lost 6 bases, and 5 bases stayed unmatched. The CDR3 has 16 residues. Germline assignment: CDR1 SGHVS and CDR2 FNYEAQ. For the CDR3, the DNA is TGTGCCAGCAGCTTAGGGCCGGGACTAGCGGTCAATGAGCAGTTCTTC. Translation gives CASSLGPGLAVNEQFF.

The chain joins TRBV15 to TRBJ1-4; D not certain. CDR3 size: 13 residues. Germline values: CDR1 LNHNV, CDR2 YYDKDF (reference sequence). Trimming cost V 5 bases and J 8 bases, with 12 bases left between them. The chain's CDR3 is CATSEEDAEKLFF. DNA of the CDR3: TGTGCCACCAGCGAAGAGGACGCCGAAAAACTGTTTTTT.

The chain joins TRBV19 to TRBJ1-5; D is uncertain. Germline V gene lookup returns CDR1 LNHDA and CDR2 SQIVND (reference sequence). The V gene lost 4 bases and the J gene lost 0 bases, with 10 bases spanning the gap. The CDR3 contains 15 residues. Written as DNA, the CDR3 is TGTGCCAGTAGTACACTAATACATAGCAATCAGCCCCAGCATTTT. Protein sequence: CASSTLIHSNQPQHF.

This sequence joins TRBV3-1 (or the pseudogene TRBV3-2) and TRBJ2-2; possibly TRBD2 for D (5 bases). The CDR3 runs to 16 residues. Per the germline V gene, CDR1 is LGHDT and CDR2 is YNNKEL (reference sequence). With 3 bases removed from V and 4 bases from J, the gap between germline ends came to 15 bases. The CDR3 DNA sequence: TGTGCCAGCAGCCATGCCGGGAAAATGGGCACCGGGGAGCTGTTTTTT. It is translated as CASSHAGKMGTGELFF.

The chain recombines TRBV10-2 with TRBJ1-6, with TRBD1 matching 7 bases. Trimming cost V 6 bases and J 13 bases; bases outside gene matches: 12. This CDR3 has 14 amino acids. Germline assignment: CDR1 WSHSY and CDR2 SAAADI. CDR3 region: CASSAGTERGPLHF. DNA for the CDR3: TGCGCCAGCAGCGCCGGGACAGAAAGGGGTCCCCTCCACTTT.

This chain connects TRBV7-8 to TRBJ1-2, with D possibly being TRBD1 (5 bases). CDR1 and CDR2 from the germline V gene are SGHVS and FQNEAQ. Trimming left V 6 bases short and J 5 bases short, with 13 bases between. The CDR3 extends over 13 amino acids. The CDR3, as DNA: TGTGCCAGCAGTAGGGGACTTGGGTATGGCTACACCTTC. It codes for CASSRGLGYGYTF.

This clone was found once. The chain is built from TRBV6-1 and TRBJ2-1, with TRBD2 matching 9 bases. The germline CDR1 and CDR2 sequences are MNHNS and SASEGT. The CDR3 contains 16 residues. J was trimmed by 4 bases and V by 4 bases; bases with no gene match: 8. The DNA for the CDR3 is TGTGCCAGCAGTGCTGCGGGGGGGCGATTTTACAATGAGCAGTTCTTC. This gives the protein CASSAAGGRFYNEQFF.